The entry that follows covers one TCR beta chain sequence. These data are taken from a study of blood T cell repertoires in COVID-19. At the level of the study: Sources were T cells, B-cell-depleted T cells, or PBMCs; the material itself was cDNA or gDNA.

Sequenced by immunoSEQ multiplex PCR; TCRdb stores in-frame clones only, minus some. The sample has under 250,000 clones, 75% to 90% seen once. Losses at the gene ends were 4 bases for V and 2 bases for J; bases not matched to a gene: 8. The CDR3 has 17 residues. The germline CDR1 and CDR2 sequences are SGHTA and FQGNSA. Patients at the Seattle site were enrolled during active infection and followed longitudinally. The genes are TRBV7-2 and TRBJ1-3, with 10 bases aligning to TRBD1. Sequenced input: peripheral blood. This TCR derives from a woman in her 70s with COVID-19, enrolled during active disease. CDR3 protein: CASSSGDRGLAGNTIYF. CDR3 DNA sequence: TGTGCCAGCAGCTCAGGGGACAGGGGTTTAGCTGGAAACACCATATATTTT.